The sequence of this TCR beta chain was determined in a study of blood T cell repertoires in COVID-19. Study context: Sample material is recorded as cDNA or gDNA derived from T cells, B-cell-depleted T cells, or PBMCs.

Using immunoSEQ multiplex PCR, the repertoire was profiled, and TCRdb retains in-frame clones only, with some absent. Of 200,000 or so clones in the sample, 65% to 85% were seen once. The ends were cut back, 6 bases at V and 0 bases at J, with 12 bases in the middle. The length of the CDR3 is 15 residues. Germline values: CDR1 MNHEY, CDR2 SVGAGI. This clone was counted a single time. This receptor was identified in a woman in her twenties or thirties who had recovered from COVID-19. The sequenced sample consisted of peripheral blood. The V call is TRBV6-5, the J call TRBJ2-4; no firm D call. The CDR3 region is CASSQPRLAKNIQYF. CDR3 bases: TGTGCCAGCAGCCAACCGAGACTAGCCAAAAACATTCAGTACTTC.